These 19 T cell receptor beta chains originate from one sample sequenced in a study of blood T cell repertoires in COVID-19. Using immunoSEQ multiplex PCR, the repertoire was profiled, and TCRdb retains in-frame clones only, with some absent. The sample shows about 96,000 clones, around nine tenths of them seen only once. The material sequenced was peripheral blood. The source of these receptors is a human donor with COVID-19, enrolled during active disease. The donor label of this sample is uncertain.

The V and J genes are TRBV29-1 and TRBJ1-2; D gene unclear. This CDR3 is built from 11 residues. In germline, CDR1 is SQVTM, CDR2 ANQGSEA. Trimming removed 4 bases at V and 8 bases at J, with 11 bases between. The CDR3 DNA reads TGCAGCGTTGGTCAACTCGGGGGCTACACCTTC. Its protein is CSVGQLGGYTF.

The chain links TRBV6-6 to TRBJ1-1, with D perhaps matching TRBD1 (6 bases). The germline V gene encodes CDR1 MNHNY and CDR2 SVGAGI (reference sequence). Trimming took 6 bases from V and 1 from J, leaving 12 bases between them. The CDR3 is made up of 14 amino acids. The CDR3 coding sequence is TGTGCCAGCAGCGACAGGAGAGGGAACACTGAAGCTTTCTTT. Its protein product is CASSDRRGNTEAFF.

The chain carries TRBV5-1 and TRBJ2-1, with 12 bases lining up with TRBD2. The CDR3 length is 16 residues. Trimming cost V 4 bases and J 0 bases; bases outside gene matches: 2. Germline CDR1 reads SGHRS; CDR2 reads YFSETQ. CDR3 nucleotide sequence: TGCGCCAGCAGCCAGACTAGCGGGAGCTCCTACAATGAGCAGTTCTTC. It codes for CASSQTSGSSYNEQFF.

The rearrangement links TRBV18 to TRBJ1-4, with D perhaps TRBD1 (5 bases). The V end was cut by 0 bases, the J end by 7 bases, with 12 bases between. The germline CDR1 and CDR2 sequences are KGHSH and LQKENI. This CDR3 region has 15 residues. The CDR3 nucleotides are TGTGCCAGCTCACCACCGAAAGGGGAGGGTGAAAAACTGTTTTTT. This gives the protein CASSPPKGEGEKLFF.

The J gene is TRBJ1-4, the V gene TRBV6-1; TRBD1 agrees at 7 bases. Unmatched junction bases numbered 13, after V lost 4 bases and J lost 5 bases. The CDR3 has 17 amino acids. Germline V lookup: CDR1 MNHNS, CDR2 SASEGT. The CDR3 loop reads CASSASYEDRQNEKLFF. As DNA, the CDR3 is TGTGCCAGCAGTGCCTCCTATGAGGACAGGCAAAATGAAAAACTGTTTTTT.

This clone was found once. The chain carries TRBV3-1 (or the pseudogene TRBV3-2) and TRBJ2-5, with D perhaps matching TRBD2 (5 bases). Trimming removed 4 bases at V and 2 bases at J, with 14 bases between. The germline V gene has CDR1 LGHDT and CDR2 YNNKEL (reference sequence). This CDR3 comprises 15 residues. The CDR3 DNA sequence: TGTGCCAGCAGCCCTCGCGATGGAGGACAAGAGACCCAGTACTTC. This sequence encodes CASSPRDGGQETQYF.

This clone was seen only once. V and J are TRBV7-9 and TRBJ2-7; TRBD1 agrees at 7 bases. The CDR3 extends over 12 amino acids. V lost 4 bases and J lost 6; bases outside the gene matches: 3. Germline-derived CDR1 and CDR2 are SEHNR and FQNEAQ (reference sequence). CDR3 residues: CASSSTGIEQYF. DNA of the CDR3: TGTGCCAGCAGCTCGACAGGGATCGAGCAGTACTTC.

The J gene is TRBJ1-3, the V gene TRBV4-1; D might be TRBD1 (6 bases). The CDR3 loop spans 17 amino acids. The V end was cut by 4 bases, the J end by 0 bases, with 16 bases between. CDR1 is MGHRA, CDR2 YSYEKL, per germline. The CDR3 DNA reads as TGCGCCAGCAGCCGTCCCGGGGGGGGGCTCTCTGGAAACACCATATATTTT. Its translation is CASSRPGGGLSGNTIYF.

The rearrangement uses TRBV5-1 and TRBJ1-4; 7 positions agree with TRBD1. With 0 bases clipped from V and 6 bases from J, the junction kept 5 bases outside the gene matches. The V gene's germline CDR1 is SGHRS and CDR2 YFSETQ. The length of the CDR3 is 15 residues. CDR3 sequence: CASSLGGTADEKLFF. CDR3 DNA: TGCGCCAGCAGCTTGGGGGGGACAGCGGATGAAAAACTGTTTTTT.

The rearrangement links TRBV14 to TRBJ2-3, with D tentatively TRBD1 (7 bases). The CDR3 is made up of 17 amino acids. Germline assignment: CDR1 SGHDN and CDR2 FVKESK. V was clipped by 1 base and J by 1 base, with 15 bases between them. The CDR3 coding sequence is TGTGCCAGCAGCCAAGTTTGGAGGGGGCGCGGCACAGATACGCAGTATTTT. Translating it yields CASSQVWRGRGTDTQYF.

The CDR3 DNA is TGCGCCAGCAGCCAAGCACCTGGCCCTAACTATGGCTACACCTTC. Residues: CASSQAPGPNYGYTF. The chain is built from TRBV4-1 and TRBJ1-2; no reliable D call. V was shortened by 1 base and J by 0 bases, with 9 bases between the two germline ends. CDR3 size: 15 residues. Germline-derived CDR1 and CDR2 are MGHRA and YSYEKL.

The chain carries TRBV3-1 (or the pseudogene TRBV3-2) and TRBJ2-1; 12 nucleotides agree with TRBD2. V shed 4 bases and J 6 bases; nucleotides not matched to a gene: 7. Per germline, CDR1 LGHDT and CDR2 YNNKEL (reference sequence). The CDR3 has 16 amino acids. CDR3 DNA sequence: TGTGCCAGCAGCCCAGGACTAGCGGGGAGGGGCAATGAGCAGTTCTTC. Translated: CASSPGLAGRGNEQFF.

The chain recombines TRBV12-3 or TRBV12-4 with TRBJ2-5; no reliable D call. V gave up 6 bases and J gave up 5 bases, with 13 bases separating them. The CDR3 extends over 13 amino acids. The CDR3 DNA reads as TGTGCCAGCAGAAAAGAGAGGAGCGAGACCCAGTACTTC. The encoded protein is CASRKERSETQYF.

The rearrangement links TRBV3-1 (or the pseudogene TRBV3-2) to TRBJ1-1; 8 bases align to TRBD1. J gave up 2 bases and V 4 bases, and 9 bases lay outside the gene matches. CDR3 size: 16 residues. Germline assignment: CDR1 LGHDT and CDR2 YNNKEL (reference sequence). CDR3 bases: TGTGCCAGCAGCCCCAGGGGGCGCATAAGCAACACTGAAGCTTTCTTT. Amino acid sequence: CASSPRGRISNTEAFF.

The chain links TRBV18 to TRBJ1-3; 7 positions match TRBD1. In germline, CDR1 is KGHSH, CDR2 LQKENI. CDR3 size: 16 residues. V was clipped by 3 bases and J by 6 bases; unmatched bases: 11. The CDR3 region is CASSPGGLQGENTIYF. The CDR3 nucleotides read TGTGCCAGCTCACCGGGCGGTCTCCAGGGGGAAAACACCATATATTTT.

This clone was observed a few times. J is TRBJ1-5 and V is TRBV5-6; TRBD1 is a possible D gene (6 bases). The CDR3 extends over 14 amino acids. V lost 1 base and J 4 bases, leaving 9 bases between the germline ends. Germline CDR1 is SGHDT and CDR2 is YYEEEE. The CDR3 DNA sequence: TGTGCCAGCAGCTTGTACAGGGTGAATCAGCCCCAGCATTTT. Protein product: CASSLYRVNQPQHF.

The chain links TRBV12-3 or TRBV12-4 to TRBJ1-1; D is unclear. The CDR3 spans 11 residues. Trimming stripped 6 bases from V and 5 bases from J, with 7 bases between. The CDR3 DNA reads as TGTGCCAGCAGCCTCGAGACTGAAGCTTTCTTT. Amino acids: CASSLETEAFF.

V is TRBV18 and J is TRBJ1-2; 7 positions match TRBD1. CDR1 KGHSH and CDR2 LQKENI come from the germline V gene. The CDR3 sequence is 14 residues long. J was trimmed by 4 bases and V by 6 bases; bases with no gene match: 8. As DNA, the CDR3 is TGTGCCAGCTCTCCAGTCAAGGGGGCCTATGGCTACACCTTC. This gives the protein CASSPVKGAYGYTF.

This chain joins TRBV11-2 and TRBJ1-3; unclear D gene. Germline loops: CDR1 SGHAT, CDR2 FQNNGV. This CDR3 comprises 17 residues. V gave up 4 bases and J gave up 1 base, with 17 bases separating them. DNA of the CDR3: TGTGCCAGCAGCTCCAGCCCCGAGGGAGTATCTGGAAACACCATATATTTT. It is translated as CASSSSPEGVSGNTIYF.